This TCR beta chain was recorded in a study of blood T cell repertoires in COVID-19. Looking at the study overall: Nucleic acid was either cDNA or gDNA, and it came from T cells, B-cell-depleted T cells, or PBMCs.

Assay used: immunoSEQ multiplex PCR; TCRdb lists only in-frame clones, some missing. The table shows about 210,000 clones, with roughly 82% occurring only once. Trimming took 0 bases from V and 2 from J, leaving 19 bases between them. This CDR3 region has 18 residues. CDR1 is LGHDT, CDR2 YNNKEL, per germline (reference sequence). The TCR originated in a woman between 40 and 50 years old with acute or convalescent COVID-19. The chain combines TRBV3-1 (or the pseudogene TRBV3-2) with TRBJ2-5; D may be TRBD2 (6 bases). The specimen sequenced was peripheral blood. The CDR3 is CASSQDIGLVGGQETQYF. The CDR3 region has the DNA TGTGCCAGCAGCCAAGATATCGGGCTAGTCGGGGGACAAGAGACCCAGTACTTC.